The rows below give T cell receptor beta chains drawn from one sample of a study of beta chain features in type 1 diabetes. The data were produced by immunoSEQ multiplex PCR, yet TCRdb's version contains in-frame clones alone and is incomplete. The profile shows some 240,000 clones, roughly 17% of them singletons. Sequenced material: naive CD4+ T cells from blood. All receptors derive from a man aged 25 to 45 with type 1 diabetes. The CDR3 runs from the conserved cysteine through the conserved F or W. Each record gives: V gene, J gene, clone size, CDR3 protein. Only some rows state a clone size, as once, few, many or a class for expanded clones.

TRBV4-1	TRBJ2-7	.	CASSPRDTGTEQYF
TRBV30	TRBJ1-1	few	CAWSFRNTEAFF
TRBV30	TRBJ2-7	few	CAWSSGLVSYEQYF
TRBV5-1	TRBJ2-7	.	CASSLRQDYEQYF
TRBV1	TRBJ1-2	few	CTSSLRGVTPFHNYGYTF
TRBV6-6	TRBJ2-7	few	CASSPFRGGSSYEQYF
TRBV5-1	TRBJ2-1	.	CASSQPGQGNEQFF
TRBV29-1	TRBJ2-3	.	CSVSGRAVDTQYF
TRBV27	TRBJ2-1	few	CASNWEEGNEQFF
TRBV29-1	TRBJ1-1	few	CSVEARQGNTEAFF
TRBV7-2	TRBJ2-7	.	CASSSRTSGYEQYF
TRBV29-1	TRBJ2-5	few	CSAYLRFKETQYF
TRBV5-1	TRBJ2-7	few	CASSLDGTSTYEQYF
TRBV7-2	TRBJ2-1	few	CASSLVGTSGRSVVEQFF
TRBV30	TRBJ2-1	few	CAWTTPPVDNEQFF
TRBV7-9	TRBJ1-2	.	CASSLWTGAEYGYTF
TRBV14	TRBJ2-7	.	CASSPTADSRSYEQYF
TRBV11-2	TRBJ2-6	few	CASTPTNGGANVLTF
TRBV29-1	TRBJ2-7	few	CSVRQGFYEQYF
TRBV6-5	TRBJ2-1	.	CASRLGQGEQFF
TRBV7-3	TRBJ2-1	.	CASSSGRGNEQFF
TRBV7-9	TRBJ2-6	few	CASRATFSGANVLTF
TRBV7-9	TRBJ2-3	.	CASRAVTSTDTQYF
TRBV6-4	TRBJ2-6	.	CASSRALGANVLTF
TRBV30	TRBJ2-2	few	CAWTVRVELFF
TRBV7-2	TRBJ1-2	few	CASSSSGRTIYGYTF
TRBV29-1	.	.	CSVEHVRGLEQYF
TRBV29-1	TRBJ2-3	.	CSVLGLAGGTDTQYF
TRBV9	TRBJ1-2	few	CASSVESEGTGYTF
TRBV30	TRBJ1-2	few	CASSWAGVDYGYTF
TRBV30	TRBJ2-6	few	CAWTRSSGANVLTF
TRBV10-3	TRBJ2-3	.	CAISRDGTDTQYF
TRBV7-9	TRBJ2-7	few	CASSRTGTGQHEQYF
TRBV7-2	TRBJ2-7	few	CASSLGYAGARRGEQYF
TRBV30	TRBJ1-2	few	CAWSVLPANYGYTF
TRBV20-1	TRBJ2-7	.	CSAGHYEQYF
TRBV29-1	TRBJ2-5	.	CSVGDGGETQYF
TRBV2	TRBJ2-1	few	CASSEVGGGPNEQFF
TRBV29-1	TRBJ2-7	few	CSVGLMTGRGQYF
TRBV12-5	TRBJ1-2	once	CASGSPDRVNGYTF
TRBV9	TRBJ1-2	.	CASSVGTANYGYTF
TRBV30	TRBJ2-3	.	CAWSSLSGRDTQYF
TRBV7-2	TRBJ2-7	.	CASSLEVGYEQYF
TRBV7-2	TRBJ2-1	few	CASSLGPLGSYNEQFF
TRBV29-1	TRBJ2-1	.	CSVELAGALSPSYNEQFF
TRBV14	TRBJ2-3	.	CASSQDREDTQYF
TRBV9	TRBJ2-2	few	CASSVAPNMGAGELFF
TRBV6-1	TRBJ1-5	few	CASSHVGERPQHF
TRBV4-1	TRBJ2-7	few	CASSRVGGYEQYF
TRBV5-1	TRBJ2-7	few	CASSHRTSGSVYEQYF
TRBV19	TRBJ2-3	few	CASSASSSTDTQYF
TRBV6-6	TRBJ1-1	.	CASSPPTDNTEAFF
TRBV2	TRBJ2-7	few	CASSEKGWEATYEQYF
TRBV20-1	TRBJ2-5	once	CSATREETQYF
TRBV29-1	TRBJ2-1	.	CSVAPIQVHTNEQFF